Described below is a single TCR beta chain sequence and its context. The sample holds other DNA sequences that translate to the same CDR3. Some clones are missing from TCRdb's copy, which holds only in-frame ones; the method was immunoSEQ multiplex PCR. Of nearly 2 million clones in the sample, less than 95% were seen once. This specimen comes from a study of shared clonotypes between healthy human individuals. Naivety among CD8 cells was defined by CD45RO negativity and positive CCR7 selection, thereby excluding terminally differentiated effector memory CD45RA+ cells. Trimming shortened V by 4 bases and J by 4 bases, and 11 bases separated the two germline ends. The germline V gene has CDR1 SGDLS and CDR2 YYNGEE. The CDR3 extends over 13 amino acids.

The V call is TRBV9, the J call TRBJ1-1; possibly TRBD1 for D (5 bases). The source material was naive CD8+ T cells sorted from blood. The TCR originated in a man aged 18 to 30 in good health. DNA of the CDR3: TGTGCCAGCAGCACTCCCGGGGCCACTGAAGCTTTCTTT. Translating it yields CASSTPGATEAFF.